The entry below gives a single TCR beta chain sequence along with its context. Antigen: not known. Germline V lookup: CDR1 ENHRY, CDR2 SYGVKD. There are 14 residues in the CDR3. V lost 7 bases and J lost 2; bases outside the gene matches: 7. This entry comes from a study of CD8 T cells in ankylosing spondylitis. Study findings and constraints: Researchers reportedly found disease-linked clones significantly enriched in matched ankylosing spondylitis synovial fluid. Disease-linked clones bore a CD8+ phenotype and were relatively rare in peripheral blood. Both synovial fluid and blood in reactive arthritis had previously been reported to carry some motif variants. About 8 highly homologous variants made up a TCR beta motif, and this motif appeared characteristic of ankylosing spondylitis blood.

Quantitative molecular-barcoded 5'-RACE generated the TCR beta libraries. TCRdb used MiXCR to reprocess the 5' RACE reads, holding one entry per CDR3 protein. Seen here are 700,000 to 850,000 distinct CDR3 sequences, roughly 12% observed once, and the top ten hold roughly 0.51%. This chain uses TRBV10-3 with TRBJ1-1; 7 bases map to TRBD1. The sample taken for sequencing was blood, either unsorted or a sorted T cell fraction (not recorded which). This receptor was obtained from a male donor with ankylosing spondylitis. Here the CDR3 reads CAIKKQGQNTEAFF. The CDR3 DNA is TGTGCCATCAAAAAACAGGGGCAAAACACTGAAGCTTTCTTT.